This T cell receptor (beta chain) came from a study of beta chain features in type 1 diabetes. Study-level background: No patient-donor differences in age, gender, total cells or subset yield.

This clone was counted between two and nine times. The antigen remains undetermined. This CDR3 contains 13 residues. CDR1 is SGHAT, CDR2 FQNNGV, per germline. V gave up 5 bases and J gave up 5 bases, with 12 bases separating them. Cells sorted by CD45RO/CCR7/CD25/CD127/CD95/CD27 comprised CD4+ naive, central memory, regulatory and stem cell-like memory cells. Study results and limitations: The study found moderately but significantly shorter TCRB CDR3s in all four CD4+ subsets of Type 1 diabetes patients. Across patients, naive, central memory and Treg TCRB repertoires exhibited apparently greater similarity than was observed across healthy donors. It was possible that PCR favored shorter templates, equally so in patients and controls.

Expressed TCRB transcripts were sequenced because the isolated RNA had all been reverse transcribed beforehand. Produced via immunoSEQ multiplex PCR; TCRdb's table is partial and in-frame only. The sample yields 600,000 to 750,000 clones, around 12% seen once. The clonotype comes from a man between 25 and 39 years old with type 1 diabetes. The chain carries TRBV11-2 and TRBJ1-2, with D perhaps TRBD1 (5 bases). The specimen was naive CD4+ T cells from blood. The CDR3, as DNA: TGTGCCAGCAGCAACCGGGACCGTTATGGCTACACCTTC. This gives the protein CASSNRDRYGYTF.